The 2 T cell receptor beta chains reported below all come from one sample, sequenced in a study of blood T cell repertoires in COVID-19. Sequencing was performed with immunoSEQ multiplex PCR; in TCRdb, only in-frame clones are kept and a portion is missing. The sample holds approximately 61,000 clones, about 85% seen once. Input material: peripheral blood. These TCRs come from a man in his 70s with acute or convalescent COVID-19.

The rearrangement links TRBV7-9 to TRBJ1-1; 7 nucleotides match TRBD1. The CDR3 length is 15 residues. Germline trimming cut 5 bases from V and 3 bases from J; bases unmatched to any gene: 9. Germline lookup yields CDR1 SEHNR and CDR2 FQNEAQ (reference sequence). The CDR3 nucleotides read TGTGCCAGCAGCCCCAGGACAGGACAGGACACTGAAGCTTTCTTT. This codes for CASSPRTGQDTEAFF.

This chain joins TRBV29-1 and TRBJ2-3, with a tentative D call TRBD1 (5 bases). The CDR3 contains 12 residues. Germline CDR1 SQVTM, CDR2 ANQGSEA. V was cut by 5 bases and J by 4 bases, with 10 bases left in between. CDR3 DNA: TGCAGCGTTCAGGGCATCTCAGATACGCAGTATTTT. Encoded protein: CSVQGISDTQYF.